This TCR beta chain emerged from a study of cytomegalovirus exposure and HLA in healthy donors. General study findings and limits: A later analysis reportedly found fewer N-insertions in an Asian-associated ancestry cluster than the roughly 670-donor mean. Some public TCRs appeared in many individuals, while most sequences were rare. TCR beta chains numbering 164 were designated cytomegalovirus-associated.

Concerning this clone itself: Its cognate antigen is unknown.

Healthy bone marrow donors formed the donor group. A multiplex PCR was run with 60 Vbeta primers and 13 Jbeta primers. Here immunoSEQ multiplex PCR was the method, and the copy in TCRdb shows in-frame clones only, minus some. The sample lists about 140,000 clones; 75% were seen once. The material sequenced was PBMCs. This receptor was identified in a man aged 40-50 years in good health and CMV-seronegative.

In nucleotides, the CDR3 is TGTGCCAGCAGCTTGGAGTGGGGCACGACGGGTCAGCCCCAGCATTTT. Translated, it gives CASSLEWGTTGQPQHF. The rearrangement links TRBV5-5 to TRBJ1-5, with D tentatively TRBD1 (5 bases). CDR3 length: 16 amino acids. Trimming cost V 0 bases and J 6 bases, with 16 bases left between them. Germline loops: CDR1 SGHKS, CDR2 YYEKEE (reference sequence).